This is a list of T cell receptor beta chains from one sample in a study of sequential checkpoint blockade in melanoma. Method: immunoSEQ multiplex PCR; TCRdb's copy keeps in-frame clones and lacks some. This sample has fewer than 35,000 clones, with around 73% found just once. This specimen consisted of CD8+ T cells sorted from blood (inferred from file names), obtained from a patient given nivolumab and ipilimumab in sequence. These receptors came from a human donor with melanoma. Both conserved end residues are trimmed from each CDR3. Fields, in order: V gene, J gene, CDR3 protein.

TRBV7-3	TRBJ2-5	ASSPGDRGGETQY
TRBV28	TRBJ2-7	ASSPGQGRKGSLGQY
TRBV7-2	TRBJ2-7	ASSPLGRGLSLEQY
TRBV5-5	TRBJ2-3	ASSPYSGVTDTQY
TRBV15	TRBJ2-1	ATSRDFGGGNEQF
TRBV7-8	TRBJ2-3	ASSLSGTSGRNRNTQY
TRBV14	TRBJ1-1	ASSPGRNTEAF
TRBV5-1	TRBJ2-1	ASSPELGRLF
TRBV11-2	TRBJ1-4	ASSRKSRGHIEKLF
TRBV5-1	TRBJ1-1	ASSPLSSWNTEAF
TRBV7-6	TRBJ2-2	ASSFLFGELF
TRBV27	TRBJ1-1	ASSSGQGLTEAF
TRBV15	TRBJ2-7	ATSRDEGAFYEQY
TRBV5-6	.	ASSLGGSSYEQY
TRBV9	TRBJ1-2	ASSPHNTAGTGNYGYT
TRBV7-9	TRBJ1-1	ASSGLEAANTEAF
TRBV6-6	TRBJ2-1	ASSPPEALDEQF
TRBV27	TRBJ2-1	ASASSSYNEQF
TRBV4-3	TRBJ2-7	ASSQDRTGSSYEQY
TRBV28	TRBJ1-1	ASSPQNTEAF
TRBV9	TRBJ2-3	ASSITSGHSTDTQY
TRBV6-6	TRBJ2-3	ASSSRGAGDTQY
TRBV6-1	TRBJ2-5	ASSEWGQGQRETQY
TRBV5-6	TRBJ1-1	ASSLVGQGRSEAF
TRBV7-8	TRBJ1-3	ASSERLTGNTIY
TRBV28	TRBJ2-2	ASSLGGLDYTGELF
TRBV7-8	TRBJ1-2	ASSLGAGYT
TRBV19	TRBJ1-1	ASSPGMGTEAF
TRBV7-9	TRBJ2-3	ASSLGLSTDTQY
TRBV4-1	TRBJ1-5	ASSSTGRSNQPQH